This T cell receptor (beta chain) came from a study of regulatory T cells in long-lasting Graves disease. Study in general: Graves' patients with a new diagnosis had received antithyroid drugs under 3 months. General study points: Persistent disease exhibited a predilection for TRBV28, TRBJ1-2 and TRBJ2-5.

As for this clonotype: Its specificity is unknown.

Time point indicated: newly diagnosed GD, antithyroid drugs for less than 3 months. TCR sequences were obtained from RNA taken from PBMCs. This CDR3 contains 12 residues. CDR1 and CDR2 (germline): SGHAT, FQDESV (reference sequence). The V end lost 5 bases, the J end lost 7 bases, and 11 bases lay between the germline ends. Assembly of TCR beta libraries relied on iRepertoire HTBI primers together with Arm-PCR of CDR3 regions. TCRdb redid the calling of the multiplex PCR reads with MiXCR, one entry per CDR3 protein. The sample holds 400,000 to 500,000 distinct CDR3 sequences, 15% to 20% seen once. The same data also contributed to another study, on T cells in Graves' hyperthyroidism and ophthalmopathy. That source adds: Stable Graves' hyperthyroidism meant no ophthalmopathy progression within 18 months. Initially, a first-round RT-PCR of the TCR CDR3 employed the HTBI primer set.

The receptor's source is a woman under 30 with Graves disease. The chain links TRBV11-1 to TRBJ1-1, with D tentatively TRBD1 (6 bases). This sample comprised peripheral blood mononuclear cells (PBMCs), obtained at new diagnosis, from a patient treated with antithyroid drugs. CDR3: CASSLEGVEAFF. DNA of the CDR3: TGTGCCAGCAGCCTAGAGGGGGTTGAAGCTTTCTTT.